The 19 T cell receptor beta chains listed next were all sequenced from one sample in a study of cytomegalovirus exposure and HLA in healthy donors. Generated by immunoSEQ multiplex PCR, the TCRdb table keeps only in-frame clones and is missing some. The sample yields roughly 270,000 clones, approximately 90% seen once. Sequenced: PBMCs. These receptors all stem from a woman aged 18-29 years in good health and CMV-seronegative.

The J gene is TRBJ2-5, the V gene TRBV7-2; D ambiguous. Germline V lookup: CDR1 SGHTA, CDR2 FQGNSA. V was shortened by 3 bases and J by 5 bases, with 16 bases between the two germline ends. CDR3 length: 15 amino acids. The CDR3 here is CASSFRLTPRETQYF. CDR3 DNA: TGTGCCAGCAGCTTTCGACTGACCCCGAGGGAGACCCAGTACTTC.

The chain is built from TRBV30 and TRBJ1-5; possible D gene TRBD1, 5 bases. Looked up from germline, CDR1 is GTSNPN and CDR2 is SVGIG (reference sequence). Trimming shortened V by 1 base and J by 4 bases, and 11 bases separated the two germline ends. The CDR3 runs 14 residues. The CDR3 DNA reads TGTGCCTGGAGTGGAATCAGGGCTAATCAGCCCCAGCATTTT. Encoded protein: CAWSGIRANQPQHF.

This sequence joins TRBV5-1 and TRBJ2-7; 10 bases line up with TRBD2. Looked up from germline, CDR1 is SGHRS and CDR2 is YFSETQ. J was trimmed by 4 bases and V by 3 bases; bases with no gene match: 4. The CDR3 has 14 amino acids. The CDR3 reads CASSSSGSRYEQYF. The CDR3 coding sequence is TGCGCCAGCAGCTCTAGCGGGAGTAGGTACGAGCAGTACTTC.

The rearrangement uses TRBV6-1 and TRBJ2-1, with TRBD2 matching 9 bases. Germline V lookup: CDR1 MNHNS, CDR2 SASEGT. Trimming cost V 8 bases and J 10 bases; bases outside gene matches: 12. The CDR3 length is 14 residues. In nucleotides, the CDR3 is TGTGCCAGCGGTCTCGGCGGGAGGGCCGCCGAGCAGTTCTTC. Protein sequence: CASGLGGRAAEQFF.

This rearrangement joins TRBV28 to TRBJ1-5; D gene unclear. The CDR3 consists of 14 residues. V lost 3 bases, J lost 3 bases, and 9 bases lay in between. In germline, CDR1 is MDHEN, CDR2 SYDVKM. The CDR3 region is CASSLWQNNQPQHF. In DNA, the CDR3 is TGTGCCAGCAGTTTGTGGCAGAACAATCAGCCCCAGCATTTT.

This chain's CDR3 is CASSFGLAELVYEQYF. The DNA of the CDR3 is TGCGCCAGCAGCTTCGGACTAGCTGAATTGGTTTACGAGCAGTACTTC. This chain uses TRBV5-1 with TRBJ2-7; 8 nucleotides line up with TRBD2. V lost 2 bases, J lost 4 bases, and 11 bases stayed unmatched. The CDR3 runs to 16 residues. Looked up from germline, CDR1 is SGHRS and CDR2 is YFSETQ.

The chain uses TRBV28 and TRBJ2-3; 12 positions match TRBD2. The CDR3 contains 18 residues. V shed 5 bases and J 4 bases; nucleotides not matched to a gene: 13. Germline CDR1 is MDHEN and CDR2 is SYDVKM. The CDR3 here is CASSTKIRLAGAADTQYF. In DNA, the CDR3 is TGTGCCAGCAGTACCAAAATACGACTAGCGGGAGCGGCAGATACGCAGTATTTT.

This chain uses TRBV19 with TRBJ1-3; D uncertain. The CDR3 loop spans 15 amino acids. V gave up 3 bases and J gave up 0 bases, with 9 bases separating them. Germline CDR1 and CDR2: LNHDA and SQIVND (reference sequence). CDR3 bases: TGTGCCAGTAGTATTGCGGTTAACTCTGGAAACACCATATATTTT. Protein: CASSIAVNSGNTIYF.

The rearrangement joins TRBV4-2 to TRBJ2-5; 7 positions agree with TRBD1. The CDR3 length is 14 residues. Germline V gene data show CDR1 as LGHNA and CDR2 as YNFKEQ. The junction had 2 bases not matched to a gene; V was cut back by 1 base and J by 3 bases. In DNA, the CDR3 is TGTGCCAGCAGCCAAGCTCAGGGGGAAGAGACCCAGTACTTC. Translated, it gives CASSQAQGEETQYF.

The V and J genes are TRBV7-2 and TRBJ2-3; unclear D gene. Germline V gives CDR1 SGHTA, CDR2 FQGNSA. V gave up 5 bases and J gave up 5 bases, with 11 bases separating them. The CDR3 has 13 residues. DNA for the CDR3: TGTGCCAGCAGCCAATCCCTAAGAGATACGCAGTATTTT. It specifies CASSQSLRDTQYF.

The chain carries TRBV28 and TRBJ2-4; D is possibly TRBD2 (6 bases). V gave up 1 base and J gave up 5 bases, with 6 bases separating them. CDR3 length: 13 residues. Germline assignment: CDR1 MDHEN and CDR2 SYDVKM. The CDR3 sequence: CASSLSGENIQYF. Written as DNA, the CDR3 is TGTGCCAGCAGTTTATCGGGAGAAAACATTCAGTACTTC. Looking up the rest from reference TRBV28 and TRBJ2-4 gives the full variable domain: DVKVTQSSRYLVKRTGEKVFLECVQDMDHENMFWYRQDPGLGLRLIYFSYDVKMKEKGDIPEGYSVSREKKERFSLILESASTNQTSMYLCASSLSGENIQYFGAGTRLSVL.

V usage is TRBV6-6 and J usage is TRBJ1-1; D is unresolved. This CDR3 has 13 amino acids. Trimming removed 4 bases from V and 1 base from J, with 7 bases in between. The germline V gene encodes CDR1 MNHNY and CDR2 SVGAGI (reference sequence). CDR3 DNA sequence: TGTGCCAGCAGTTCCCTTTGGAACACTGAAGCTTTCTTT. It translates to CASSSLWNTEAFF.

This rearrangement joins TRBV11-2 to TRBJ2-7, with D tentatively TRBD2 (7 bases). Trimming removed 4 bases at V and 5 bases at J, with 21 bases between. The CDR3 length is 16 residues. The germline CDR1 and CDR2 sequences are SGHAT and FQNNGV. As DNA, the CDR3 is TGTGCCAGCAGCTCCCTCGGGGGGCAGTGGGTGAACGAGCAGTACTTC. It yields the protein CASSSLGGQWVNEQYF.

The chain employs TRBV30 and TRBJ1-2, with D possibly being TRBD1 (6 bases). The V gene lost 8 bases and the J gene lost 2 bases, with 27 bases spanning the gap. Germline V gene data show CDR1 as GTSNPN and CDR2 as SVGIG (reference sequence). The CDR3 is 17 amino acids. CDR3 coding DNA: TGTGCCCACGATGAACCGGGACATATCCCGGGGAACTATGGCTACACCTTC. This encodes CAHDEPGHIPGNYGYTF.

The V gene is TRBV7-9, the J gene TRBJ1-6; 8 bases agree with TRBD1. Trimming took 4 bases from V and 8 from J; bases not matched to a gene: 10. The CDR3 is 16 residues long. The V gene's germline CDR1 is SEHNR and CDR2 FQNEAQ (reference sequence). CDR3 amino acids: CASSSYRGVVDSPLHF. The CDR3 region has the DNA TGTGCCAGCAGCTCCTACAGGGGGGTGGTCGATTCACCCCTCCACTTT.

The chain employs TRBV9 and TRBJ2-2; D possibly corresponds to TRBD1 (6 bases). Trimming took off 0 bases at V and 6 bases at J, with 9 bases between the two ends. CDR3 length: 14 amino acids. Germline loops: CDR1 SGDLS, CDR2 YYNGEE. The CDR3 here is CASSVAGVAGELFF. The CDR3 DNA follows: TGTGCCAGCAGCGTAGCAGGGGTGGCCGGGGAGCTGTTTTTT.

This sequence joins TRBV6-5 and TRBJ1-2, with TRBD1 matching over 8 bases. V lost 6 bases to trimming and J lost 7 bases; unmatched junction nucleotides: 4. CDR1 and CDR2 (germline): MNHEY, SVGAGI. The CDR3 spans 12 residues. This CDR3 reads CASRRTGTGYTF. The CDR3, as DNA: TGTGCCAGCAGACGGACAGGGACTGGCTACACCTTC.

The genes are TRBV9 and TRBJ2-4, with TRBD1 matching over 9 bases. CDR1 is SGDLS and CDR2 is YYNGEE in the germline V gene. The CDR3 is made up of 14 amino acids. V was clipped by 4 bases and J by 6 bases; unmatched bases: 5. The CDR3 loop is CASSPGTGRNIQYF. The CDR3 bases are TGTGCCAGCAGCCCAGGGACAGGGCGAAACATTCAGTACTTC.

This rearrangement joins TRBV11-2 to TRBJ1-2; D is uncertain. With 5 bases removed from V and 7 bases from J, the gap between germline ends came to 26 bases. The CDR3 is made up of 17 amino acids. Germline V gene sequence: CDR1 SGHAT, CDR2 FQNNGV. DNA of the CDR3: TGTGCCAGCAGCCAACCCCTCACTCTTAAGTGGTACCGTGGCTACACCTTC. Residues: CASSQPLTLKWYRGYTF.